Included here is one T cell receptor (beta chain) sequence, with context. Its antigen is not identified. Naive cells were sorted as CD45RO-, CCR7+, CD27+ and CD95-. The sample comes from a study of CXCR3-negative and CXCR3-positive naive CD8 T cells. For the study at large: The total count of TRB reads reached some 140 million, and each library contributed about 1.5 +/- 0.3 million.

Study-wide findings and caveats: With surface CD5 comparable between naive subsets, TCR strength was estimated using properties derived from the TRB CDR3. Naive CXCR3-negative and CXCR3-positive cells had similar TRBV-TRBJ usage; memory differed. Naive cells with CXCR3 showed TRB CDR3s that were more hydrophobic than those in CXCR3-negative naive cells.

Germline V gives CDR1 SQVTM, CDR2 ANQGSEA. CDR3 length: 17 residues. Libraries were UMI-labeled 5' RACE TRB cDNA. TCRdb reprocessed the 5' RACE reads, with one entry per CDR3 protein and no DNA. Its table lists 120,000 to 150,000 distinct CDR3 sequences. This receptor was obtained from a human donor in good health. Some clones in this sample may be carry-over from other donors' samples. The sequenced sample consisted of naive CXCR3+ CD8+ T cells from blood. Subset of the sample: CD45RO-CCR7+CD27+CD95- naive CD8+ T cells expressing CXCR3 (TNR3+). The V gene is TRBV29-1, the J gene TRBJ2-3; without DNA, the TCRdb call of TRBD1 cannot be checked. The CDR3 loop is CSVEALSAKQSTDTQYF.